This record covers a single TCR beta chain. The sample belongs to a study of blood T cell repertoires in COVID-19. Study as a whole: Samples taken during acute and convalescent COVID-19 were collected in the United States, Italy and Spain. Sources were T cells, B-cell-depleted T cells, or PBMCs; the material itself was cDNA or gDNA.

V trimming: 5 bases; J trimming: 2 bases; junction bases outside the gene matches: 9. The germline CDR1 and CDR2 sequences are MDHEN and SYDVKM. CDR3 size: 15 residues. The assay was immunoSEQ multiplex PCR, and TCRdb's table has in-frame clones only and misses some. The sample gives fewer than 40,000 clones, roughly 90% of which show up once; about 1.6% is in the top ten. The sequence came from a man in his 60s with active COVID-19. This sequence joins TRBV28 and TRBJ2-7, with 7 bases lining up with TRBD1. The sequenced sample was peripheral blood. For the CDR3, the DNA is TGTGCCAGCAGTACCGGGACAGCATCAACCTACGAGCAGTACTTC. Translated: CASSTGTASTYEQYF.